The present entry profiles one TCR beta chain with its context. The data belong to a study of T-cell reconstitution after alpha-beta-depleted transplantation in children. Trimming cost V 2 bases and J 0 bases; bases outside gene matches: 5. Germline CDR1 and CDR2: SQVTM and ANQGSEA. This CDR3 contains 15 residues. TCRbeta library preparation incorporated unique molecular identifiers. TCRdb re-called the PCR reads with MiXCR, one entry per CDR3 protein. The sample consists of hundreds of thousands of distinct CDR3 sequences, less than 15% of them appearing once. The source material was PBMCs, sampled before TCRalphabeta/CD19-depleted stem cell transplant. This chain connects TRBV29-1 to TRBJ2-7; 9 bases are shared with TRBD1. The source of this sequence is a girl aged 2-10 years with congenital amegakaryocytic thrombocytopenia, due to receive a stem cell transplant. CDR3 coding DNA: TGCAGCGTTGAAATCGGACAGGGGAGCTCCTACGAGCAGTACTTC. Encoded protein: CSVEIGQGSSYEQYF.